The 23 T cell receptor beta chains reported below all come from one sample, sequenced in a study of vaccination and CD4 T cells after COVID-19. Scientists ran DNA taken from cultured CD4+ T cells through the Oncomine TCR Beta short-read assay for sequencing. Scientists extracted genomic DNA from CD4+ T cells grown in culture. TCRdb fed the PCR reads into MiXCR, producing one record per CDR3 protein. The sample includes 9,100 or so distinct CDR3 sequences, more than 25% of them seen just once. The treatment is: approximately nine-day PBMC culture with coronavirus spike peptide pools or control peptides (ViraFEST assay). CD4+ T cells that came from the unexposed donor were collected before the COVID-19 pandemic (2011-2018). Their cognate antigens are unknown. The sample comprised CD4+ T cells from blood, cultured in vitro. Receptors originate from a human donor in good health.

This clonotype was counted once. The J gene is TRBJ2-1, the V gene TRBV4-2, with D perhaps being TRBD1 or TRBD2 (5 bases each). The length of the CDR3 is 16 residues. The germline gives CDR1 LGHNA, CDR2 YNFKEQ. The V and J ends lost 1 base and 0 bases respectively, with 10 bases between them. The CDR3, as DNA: TGTGCCAGCAGCCAAGTGGGGACCACCTCCTACAATGAGCAGTTCTTC. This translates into CASSQVGTTSYNEQFF.

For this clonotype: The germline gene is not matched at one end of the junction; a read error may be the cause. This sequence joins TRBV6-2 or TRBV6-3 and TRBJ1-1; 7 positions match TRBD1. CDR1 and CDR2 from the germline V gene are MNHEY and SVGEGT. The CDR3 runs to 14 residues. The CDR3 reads CAGSSGQRNTEAFF. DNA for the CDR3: TGTGCCGGCAGTTCGGGACAGAGGAACACTGAAGCTTTCTTT.

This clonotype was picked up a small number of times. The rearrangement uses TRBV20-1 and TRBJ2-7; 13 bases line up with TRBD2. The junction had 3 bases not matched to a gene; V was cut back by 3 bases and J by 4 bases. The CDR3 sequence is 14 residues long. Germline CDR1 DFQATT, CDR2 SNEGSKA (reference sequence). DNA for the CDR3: TGCAGTGCTAGGACTAGCGGGAGGTCTTACGAGCAGTACTTC. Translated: CSARTSGRSYEQYF.

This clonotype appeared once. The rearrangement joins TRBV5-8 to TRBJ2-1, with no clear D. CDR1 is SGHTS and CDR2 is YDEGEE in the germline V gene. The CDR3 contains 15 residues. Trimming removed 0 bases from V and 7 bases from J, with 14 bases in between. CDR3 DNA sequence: TGTGCCAGCAGCTTGGTGGACCCGGTACTTAATGAGCAGTTCTTC. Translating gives CASSLVDPVLNEQFF.

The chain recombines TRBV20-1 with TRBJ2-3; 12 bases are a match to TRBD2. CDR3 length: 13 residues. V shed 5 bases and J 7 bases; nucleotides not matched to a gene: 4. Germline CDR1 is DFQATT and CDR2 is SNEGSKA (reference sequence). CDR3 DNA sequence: TGCAGTGCTCGACTAGCGGGAGATTATACGCAGTATTTT. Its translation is CSARLAGDYTQYF.

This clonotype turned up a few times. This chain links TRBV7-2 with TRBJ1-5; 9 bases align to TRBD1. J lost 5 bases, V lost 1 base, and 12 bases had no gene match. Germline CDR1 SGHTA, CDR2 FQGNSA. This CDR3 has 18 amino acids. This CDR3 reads CASSLDRTGDWIYQPQHF. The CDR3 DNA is TGTGCCAGCAGCTTAGATAGGACAGGGGACTGGATTTATCAGCCCCAGCATTTT.

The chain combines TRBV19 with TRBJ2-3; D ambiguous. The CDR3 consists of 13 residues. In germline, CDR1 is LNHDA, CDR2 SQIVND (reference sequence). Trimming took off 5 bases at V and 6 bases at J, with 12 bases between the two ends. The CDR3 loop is CASSLLSRDTQYF. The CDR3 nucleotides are TGTGCCAGTAGTTTGCTGTCTAGGGATACGCAGTATTTT.

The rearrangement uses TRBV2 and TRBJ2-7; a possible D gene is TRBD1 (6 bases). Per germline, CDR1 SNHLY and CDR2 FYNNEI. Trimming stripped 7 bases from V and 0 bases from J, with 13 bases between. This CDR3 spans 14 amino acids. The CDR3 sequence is CASNGDRTSYEQYF. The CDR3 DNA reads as TGTGCCAGCAATGGTGACAGGACCTCCTACGAGCAGTACTTC.

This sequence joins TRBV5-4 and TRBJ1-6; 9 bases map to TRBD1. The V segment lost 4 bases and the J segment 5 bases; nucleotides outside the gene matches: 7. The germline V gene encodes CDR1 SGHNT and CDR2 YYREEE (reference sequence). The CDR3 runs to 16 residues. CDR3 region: CASSLGQGGNNSPLHF. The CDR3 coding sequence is TGTGCCAGCAGCCTGGGACAGGGAGGAAATAATTCACCCCTCCACTTT.

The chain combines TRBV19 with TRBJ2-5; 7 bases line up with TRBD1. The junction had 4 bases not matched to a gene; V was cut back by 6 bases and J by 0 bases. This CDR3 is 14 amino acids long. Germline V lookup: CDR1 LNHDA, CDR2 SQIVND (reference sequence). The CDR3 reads CASSQTGYQETQYF. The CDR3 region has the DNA TGTGCCAGTAGCCAGACAGGGTACCAAGAGACCCAGTACTTC.

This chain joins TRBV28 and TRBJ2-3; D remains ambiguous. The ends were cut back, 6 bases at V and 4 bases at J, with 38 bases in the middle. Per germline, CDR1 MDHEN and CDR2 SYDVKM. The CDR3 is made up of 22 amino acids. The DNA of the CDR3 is TGTGCCAGCAGCTACCCAACGGTGGGTCCTAGGAACCGATCCCCCCTTGCAGATACGCAGTATTTT. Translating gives CASSYPTVGPRNRSPLADTQYF.

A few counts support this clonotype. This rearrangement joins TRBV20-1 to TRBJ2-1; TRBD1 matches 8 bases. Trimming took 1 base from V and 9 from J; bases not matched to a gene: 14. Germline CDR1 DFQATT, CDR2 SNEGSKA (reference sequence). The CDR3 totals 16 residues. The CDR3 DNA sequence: TGCAGTGCTAGAGTAAGAGGACAGGGTTTAAGGGGTGAGCAGTTCTTC. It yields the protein CSARVRGQGLRGEQFF.

CDR3 sequence: CASSLVPGAATEAFF. The CDR3 DNA reads as TGTGCCAGCAGCTTAGTCCCGGGGGCGGCAACTGAAGCTTTCTTT. The chain recombines TRBV7-2 with TRBJ1-1; D is perhaps TRBD1 (6 bases). V dropped 1 base and J dropped 5 bases, with 14 bases sitting between them. There are 15 residues in the CDR3. The germline CDR1 and CDR2 sequences are SGHTA and FQGNSA. Based on the CDR3 plus reference TRBV7-2 and TRBJ1-1, the full variable domain is GAGVSQSPSNKVTEKGKDVELRCDPISGHTALYWYRQSLGQGLEFLIYFQGNSAPDKSGLPSDRFSAERTGGSVSTLTIQRTQQEDSAVYLCASSLVPGAATEAFFGQGTRLTVV.

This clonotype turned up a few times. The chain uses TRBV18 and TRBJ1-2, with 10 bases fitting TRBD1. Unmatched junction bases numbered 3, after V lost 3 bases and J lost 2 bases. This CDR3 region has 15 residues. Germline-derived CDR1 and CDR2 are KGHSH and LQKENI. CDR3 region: CASSPWDRGNYGYTF. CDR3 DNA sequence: TGTGCCAGCTCACCTTGGGACAGGGGAAACTATGGCTACACCTTC.

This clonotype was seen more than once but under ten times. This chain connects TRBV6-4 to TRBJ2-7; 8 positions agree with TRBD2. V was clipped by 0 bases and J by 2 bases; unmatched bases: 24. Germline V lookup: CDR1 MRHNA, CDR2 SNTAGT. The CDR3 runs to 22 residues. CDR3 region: CASSDSRPGGSMGAGAAYEQYF. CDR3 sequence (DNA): TGTGCCAGCAGTGACTCCCGACCGGGGGGGAGTATGGGAGCGGGAGCAGCCTACGAGCAGTACTTC.

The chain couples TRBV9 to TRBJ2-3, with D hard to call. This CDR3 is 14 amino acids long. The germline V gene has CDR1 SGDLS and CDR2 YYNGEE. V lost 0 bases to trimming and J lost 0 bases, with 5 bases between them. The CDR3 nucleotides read TGTGCCAGCAGCGTAGGGGTAAGCACAGATACGCAGTATTTT. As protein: CASSVGVSTDTQYF.

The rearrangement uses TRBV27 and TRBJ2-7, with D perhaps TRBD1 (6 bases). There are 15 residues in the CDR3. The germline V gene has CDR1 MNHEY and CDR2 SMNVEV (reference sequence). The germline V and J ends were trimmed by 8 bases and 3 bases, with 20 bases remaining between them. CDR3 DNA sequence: TGTGCCAGCTCAAACTCCGGGACATATAACTACGAGCAGTACTTC. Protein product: CASSNSGTYNYEQYF.

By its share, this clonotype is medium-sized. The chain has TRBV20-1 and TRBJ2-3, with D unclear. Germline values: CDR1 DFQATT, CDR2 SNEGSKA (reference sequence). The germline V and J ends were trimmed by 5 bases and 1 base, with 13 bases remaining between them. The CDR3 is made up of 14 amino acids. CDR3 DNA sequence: TGCAGTGCTTTGAGGTACATGGGCACAGATACGCAGTATTTT. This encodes CSALRYMGTDTQYF.

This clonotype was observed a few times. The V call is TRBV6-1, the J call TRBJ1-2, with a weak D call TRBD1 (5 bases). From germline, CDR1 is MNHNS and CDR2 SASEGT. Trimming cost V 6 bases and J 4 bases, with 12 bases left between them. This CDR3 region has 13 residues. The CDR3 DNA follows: TGTGCCAGCAGCGACAGCCTTGTCTATGGCTACACCTTC. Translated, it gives CASSDSLVYGYTF.

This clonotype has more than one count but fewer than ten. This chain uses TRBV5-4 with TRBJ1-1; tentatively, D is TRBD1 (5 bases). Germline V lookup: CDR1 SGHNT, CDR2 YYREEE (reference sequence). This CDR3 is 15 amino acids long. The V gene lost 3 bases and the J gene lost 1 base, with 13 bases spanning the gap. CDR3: CASSSLGTANTEAFF. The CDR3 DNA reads TGTGCCAGCAGCTCCTTGGGGACCGCGAACACTGAAGCTTTCTTT.

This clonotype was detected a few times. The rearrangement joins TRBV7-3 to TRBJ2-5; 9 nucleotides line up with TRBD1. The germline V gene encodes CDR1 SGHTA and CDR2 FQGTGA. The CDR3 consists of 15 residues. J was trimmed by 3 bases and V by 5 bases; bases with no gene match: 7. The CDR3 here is CASSRGTGMEETQYF. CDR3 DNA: TGTGCCAGCAGCCGGGGGACAGGGATGGAAGAGACCCAGTACTTC.

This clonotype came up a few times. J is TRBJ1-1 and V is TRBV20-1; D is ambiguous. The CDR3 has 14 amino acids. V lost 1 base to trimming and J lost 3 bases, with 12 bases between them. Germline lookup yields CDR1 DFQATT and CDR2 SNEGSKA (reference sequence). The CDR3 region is CSARVTGWDTEAFF. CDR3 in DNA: TGCAGTGCTAGAGTTACCGGGTGGGACACTGAAGCTTTCTTT.

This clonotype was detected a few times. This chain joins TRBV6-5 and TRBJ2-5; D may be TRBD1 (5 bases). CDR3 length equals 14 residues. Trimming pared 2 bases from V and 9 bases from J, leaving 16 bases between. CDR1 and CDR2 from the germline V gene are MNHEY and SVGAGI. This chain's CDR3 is CASSYGASPMAQYF. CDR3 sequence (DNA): TGTGCCAGCAGTTACGGGGCCAGCCCTATGGCCCAGTACTTC.